The 20 T cell receptor beta chains listed next were all sequenced from one sample in a study of T cell changes during pregnancy in multiple sclerosis. Assay used: immunoSEQ multiplex PCR; TCRdb lists only in-frame clones, some missing. The sample has roughly 45,000 clones; 88% are singletons. This sample comprised CD4+ T cells from peripheral blood mononuclear cells, obtained in the second trimester of pregnancy. These receptors originate from a female donor with multiple sclerosis, enrolled in a pregnancy study.

The chain uses TRBV2 and TRBJ2-2, with 8 positions matching TRBD2. Unmatched junction bases numbered 3, after V lost 4 bases and J lost 5 bases. Germline CDR1 is SNHLY and CDR2 is FYNNEI. CDR3 length equals 14 residues. CDR3 nucleotide sequence: TGTGCCAGCAGTGCCTCTAGCGGGACCGGGGAGCTGTTTTTT. Protein product: CASSASSGTGELFF. The full variable domain, its missing parts supplied by reference TRBV2 and TRBJ2-2, is EPEVTQTPSHQVTQMGQEVILRCVPISNHLYFYWYRQILGQKVEFLVSFYNNEISEKSEIFDDQFSVERPDGSNFTLKIRSTKLEDSAMYFCASSASSGTGELFFGEGSRLTVL.

This chain links TRBV5-1 with TRBJ1-3, with D possibly TRBD1 on 6 matching bases. Deletions cut 1 base from V and 0 bases from J, with 11 bases between. The CDR3 covers 16 residues. CDR1 is SGHRS and CDR2 is YFSETQ in the germline V gene. In DNA form, the CDR3 reads TGCGCCAGCAGCTTGTCGGGACAACTCTCTGGAAACACCATATATTTT. Translating gives CASSLSGQLSGNTIYF.

The rearrangement joins TRBV30 to TRBJ1-3; 7 bases are a match to TRBD1. Looked up from germline, CDR1 is GTSNPN and CDR2 is SVGIG (reference sequence). This CDR3 is built from 13 residues. The V gene end was trimmed by 4 bases and the J gene end by 5 bases; junction bases not matched to a gene: 5. The CDR3 protein is CAWNRGIRNTIYF. The CDR3 DNA reads as TGTGCCTGGAACAGGGGTATTCGAAACACCATATATTTT.

J is TRBJ2-7 and V is TRBV6-1; TRBD2 aligns across 7 bases. Unmatched junction bases numbered 9, after V lost 6 bases and J lost 4 bases. Germline V gene data show CDR1 as MNHNS and CDR2 as SASEGT. The CDR3 runs 14 residues. Written as DNA, the CDR3 is TGTGCCAGCAGGGAGAGCGGGGTCGTGTACGAGCAGTACTTC. It yields the protein CASRESGVVYEQYF.

This clone was recorded only once. The genes are TRBV7-9 and TRBJ2-1; possibly TRBD2 for D (6 bases). CDR3 size: 17 residues. The ends were cut back, 5 bases at V and 4 bases at J, with 21 bases in the middle. CDR1 is SEHNR, CDR2 FQNEAQ, per germline (reference sequence). The CDR3 region is CASSPSAGPRTYNEQFF. The CDR3 DNA reads as TGTGCCAGCAGCCCCTCGGCGGGGCCCCGAACTTACAATGAGCAGTTCTTC.

Only a few counts were recorded for this clone. The CDR3 region is CASSLWGTPEPNEQFF. In DNA, the CDR3 is TGTGCCAGCAGCTTATGGGGGACACCGGAACCCAATGAGCAGTTCTTC. The rearrangement uses TRBV7-9 and TRBJ2-1, with D maybe TRBD1 (6 bases). CDR1 SEHNR and CDR2 FQNEAQ come from the germline V gene (reference sequence). V was trimmed by 2 bases and J by 6 bases, leaving 17 bases between them. The CDR3 contains 16 residues.

The chain is built from TRBV5-1 and TRBJ1-1; no definite D call. CDR3 size: 15 residues. With 4 bases removed from V and 0 bases from J, the gap between germline ends came to 13 bases. Germline lookup yields CDR1 SGHRS and CDR2 YFSETQ. CDR3 in DNA: TGCGCCAGCAGCCCGTCGCTAGGATTGAACACTGAAGCTTTCTTT. Its protein product is CASSPSLGLNTEAFF.

Notes on this clone: Distinct nucleotide sequences in the sample also encode this CDR3. This chain links TRBV5-1 with TRBJ2-1; TRBD2 aligns across 9 bases. After removal of 0 bases from V and 9 bases from J, the junction contained 1 base not matched to a gene. This CDR3 is 13 amino acids long. Germline lookup yields CDR1 SGHRS and CDR2 YFSETQ. The CDR3 is CASSLGGRAEQFF. The CDR3 coding sequence is TGCGCCAGCAGCTTGGGCGGGAGGGCTGAGCAGTTCTTC.

The chain is built from TRBV5-4 and TRBJ2-3; 8 bases are shared with TRBD2. The CDR3 contains 15 residues. CDR1 and CDR2 from the germline V gene are SGHNT and YYREEE (reference sequence). With V trimmed by 4 bases and J by 9 bases, 13 bases remained unmatched. In nucleotides, the CDR3 is TGTGCCAGCAGCCCACTAGCGGCGGCCGCCGGGACGCAGTATTTT. It translates to CASSPLAAAAGTQYF.

This clone has a single count. The chain is built from TRBV6-5 and TRBJ2-7, with D tentatively TRBD1 (6 bases). This CDR3 has 13 amino acids. The germline V gene encodes CDR1 MNHEY and CDR2 SVGAGI. Trimming left V 9 bases short and J 2 bases short, with 14 bases between. The CDR3 sequence: CASLSTGTYEQYF. The DNA of the CDR3 is TGTGCCAGTTTAAGTACAGGGACCTACGAGCAGTACTTC.

The V gene is TRBV5-1, the J gene TRBJ2-7; the D gene is possibly TRBD2 (6 bases). Germline lookup yields CDR1 SGHRS and CDR2 YFSETQ. The CDR3 is 21 residues long. Trimming took 1 base from V and 1 from J, leaving 30 bases between them. CDR3 DNA sequence: TGCGCCAGCAGCTTGAATGTAAGGATATTAACAAAGGGCGGGGATTCCTACGAGCAGTACTTC. It codes for CASSLNVRILTKGGDSYEQYF.

The rearrangement joins TRBV5-1 to TRBJ2-6; 11 positions agree with TRBD1. Per the germline V gene, CDR1 is SGHRS and CDR2 is YFSETQ. The CDR3 extends over 18 amino acids. The V and J ends lost 6 bases and 0 bases, in that order; junction bases with no gene match: 8. The CDR3 DNA sequence: TGCGCCAGCAAGACGGACAGGGGGCCGCCCTCTGGGGCCAACGTCCTGACTTTC. Its translation: CASKTDRGPPSGANVLTF.

The chain uses TRBV15 and TRBJ2-3; no clear D gene. The V gene's germline CDR1 is LNHNV and CDR2 YYDKDF (reference sequence). Trimming pared 5 bases from V and 4 bases from J, leaving 10 bases between. The CDR3 contains 13 residues. CDR3 bases: TGTGCCACCAGCTGGAGAGGAGCAGATACGCAGTATTTT. It translates to CATSWRGADTQYF.

The rearrangement joins TRBV9 to TRBJ2-2, with 10 bases fitting TRBD2. Germline trimming cut 0 bases from V and 5 bases from J; bases unmatched to any gene: 4. This CDR3 is built from 16 residues. Germline V gene data show CDR1 as SGDLS and CDR2 as YYNGEE. The CDR3 DNA follows: TGTGCCAGCAGCGTAGCTAGCGGGAGTTGGACCGGGGAGCTGTTTTTT. Protein sequence: CASSVASGSWTGELFF.

This clone was seen a few times. This rearrangement joins TRBV4-3 to TRBJ2-1; TRBD2 agrees at 11 bases. From germline, CDR1 is LGHNA and CDR2 YSLEER. CDR3 length: 16 amino acids. V lost 2 bases, J lost 9 bases, and 9 bases stayed unmatched. The CDR3 nucleotides are TGCGCCAGCAGCCAACAACTAGCGGGAGTTTTTGGTGAGCAGTTCTTC. Its protein product is CASSQQLAGVFGEQFF.

V and J are TRBV28 and TRBJ2-2; possibly TRBD2 for D (5 bases). CDR1 is MDHEN, CDR2 SYDVKM, per germline. The CDR3 has 15 amino acids. V lost 6 bases, J lost 1 base, and 12 bases lay in between. As DNA, the CDR3 is TGTGCCAGCAGAGTGGGAGCAATGAACACCGGGGAGCTGTTTTTT. Protein product: CASRVGAMNTGELFF.

This chain links TRBV19 with TRBJ2-3; perhaps TRBD2 as D (7 bases). The length of the CDR3 is 15 residues. The germline gives CDR1 LNHDA, CDR2 SQIVND (reference sequence). The V end was cut by 2 bases, the J end by 6 bases, with 15 bases between. The CDR3 coding sequence is TGTGCCAGTAGTATACAGGGGAGGGGAAGGGATACGCAGTATTTT. It yields the protein CASSIQGRGRDTQYF.

The CDR3 DNA sequence: TGTGCCAGCAGGAATCAGGGGTCAGCTTTTTCACCCCTCCACTTT. Protein: CASRNQGSAFSPLHF. The gene calls are TRBV6-5 and TRBJ1-6; D perhaps matches TRBD1 (6 bases). The germline V gene has CDR1 MNHEY and CDR2 SVGAGI. The V end was cut by 6 bases, the J end by 9 bases, with 18 bases between. The CDR3 spans 15 residues.

The V call is TRBV28, the J call TRBJ1-1, with 7 positions matching TRBD1. The CDR3 runs to 15 residues. Germline lookup yields CDR1 MDHEN and CDR2 SYDVKM. V shed 1 base, J shed 3 bases, and the junction held 5 bases outside the gene matches. The CDR3 DNA is TGTGCCAGCAGTTTATTACAGGGGCCGCACACTGAAGCTTTCTTT. Residues: CASSLLQGPHTEAFF. Together with reference TRBV28 and TRBJ1-1, the CDR3 gives the full variable domain: DVKVTQSSRYLVKRTGEKVFLECVQDMDHENMFWYRQDPGLGLRLIYFSYDVKMKEKGDIPEGYSVSREKKERFSLILESASTNQTSMYLCASSLLQGPHTEAFFGQGTRLTVV.

The chain recombines TRBV9 with TRBJ1-5; 8 bases map to TRBD1. There are 14 residues in the CDR3. Trimming at V came to 0 bases and at J to 7 bases, leaving 3 bases not matched to a gene. The germline gives CDR1 SGDLS, CDR2 YYNGEE. The chain's CDR3 is CASSVGQGNQPQHF. CDR3 sequence (DNA): TGTGCCAGCAGCGTAGGACAGGGGAACCAGCCCCAGCATTTT.